This T cell receptor (beta chain) was identified during a study of cytomegalovirus exposure and HLA in healthy donors. The study, taken as a whole, reports: Most sequenced TCRs were rare (though some public TCRs occurred in many donors). Presence/absence comparisons presumed near-even sequencing depth among donors.

60 Vbeta and 13 Jbeta primers were used in PCR. Clones were read by immunoSEQ multiplex PCR, and TCRdb kept only the in-frame ones, dropping some. This sample has about 190,000 clones; 81% occur once, and the top ten carry more than 1.5%. This clone was detected once. Its antigen remains unidentified. Sequencing was carried out using PBMCs. This clonotype was obtained from a man aged 18 to 29 in good health and CMV-seronegative.

CDR3 DNA: TGTGCCAGCAGTGAAGAGGGGGACACCATATATTTT. This gives the protein CASSEEGDTIYF. The genes are TRBV2 and TRBJ1-3; D possibly corresponds to TRBD1 (6 bases). Trimming left V 1 base short and J 8 bases short, with 6 bases between. Germline CDR1 is SNHLY and CDR2 is FYNNEI. The CDR3 sequence is 12 residues long.